These T cell receptor beta chains were read from a single sample in a study of Ad26.COV2.S vaccination and SARS-CoV-2 variants. Sequenced by immunoSEQ multiplex PCR; TCRdb stores in-frame clones only, minus some. The sample contains roughly 390,000 clones, roughly nine tenths of which appear only once. The sample in question was peripheral blood, obtained in a trial of Ad26.COV2.S vaccine versus placebo. The receptors were gathered from a person between 18 and 59 years old who received the Ad26.COV2.S COVID-19 vaccine or a placebo. Both conserved end residues are part of each CDR3. The order of the fields is V gene, clone size, D gene, J gene, CDR3 protein, CDR3 DNA. The D gene is left open where the match is weak. Where a row states a size, it is once, few, many or the class of an expanded clone; other rows omit it.

v_call: TRBV7-9; clone_size: NA; d_call: TRBD1; j_call: TRBJ1-5; cdr3_aa: CASSPQGARQPQHF; cdr3_nt: TGTGCCAGCAGCCCGCAGGGGGCAAGGCAGCCCCAGCATTTT
v_call: TRBV30; clone_size: NA; d_call: TRBD1; j_call: TRBJ1-4; cdr3_aa: CAWSVRNRGGKLFF; cdr3_nt: TGTGCCTGGAGTGTACGAAACAGGGGCGGGAAACTGTTTTTT
v_call: TRBV13; clone_size: NA; d_call: NA; j_call: TRBJ1-1; cdr3_aa: CASTLGGAMNTEAFF; cdr3_nt: TGTGCCAGCACCTTGGGGGGGGCCATGAACACTGAAGCTTTCTTT
v_call: TRBV3-1/TRBV3-2; clone_size: once; d_call: NA; j_call: TRBJ2-7; cdr3_aa: CASSQDPRGSYEQYF; cdr3_nt: TGTGCCAGCAGCCAAGACCCCAGGGGATCCTACGAGCAGTACTTC
v_call: TRBV30; clone_size: few; d_call: TRBD1; j_call: TRBJ1-6; cdr3_aa: CAWARQGNSPLHF; cdr3_nt: TGTGCCTGGGCGCGACAGGGCAATTCACCCCTCCACTTT
v_call: TRBV6-5; clone_size: NA; d_call: NA; j_call: TRBJ1-1; cdr3_aa: CASSYEGFNTEAFF; cdr3_nt: TGTGCCAGCAGTTACGAGGGCTTCAACACTGAAGCTTTCTTT
v_call: TRBV7-9; clone_size: NA; d_call: NA; j_call: TRBJ2-3; cdr3_aa: CASSLDGPDTQYF; cdr3_nt: TGTGCCAGCAGCTTAGACGGGCCGGATACGCAGTATTTT
v_call: TRBV6-6; clone_size: NA; d_call: TRBD1; j_call: TRBJ1-5; cdr3_aa: CASHRGQINSNQPQHF; cdr3_nt: TGTGCCAGCCACAGGGGGCAGATCAATAGCAATCAGCCCCAGCATTTT
v_call: TRBV27; clone_size: NA; d_call: TRBD2; j_call: TRBJ2-5; cdr3_aa: CASLSILAGGQETQYF; cdr3_nt: TGTGCCAGCCTAAGTATTCTAGCGGGGGGTCAAGAGACCCAGTACTTC
v_call: TRBV10-3; clone_size: NA; d_call: NA; j_call: TRBJ1-2; cdr3_aa: CAISDTEIMDTDYGYTF; cdr3_nt: TGTGCCATCAGTGACACCGAAATCATGGACACAGACTATGGCTACACCTTC
v_call: TRBV7-2; clone_size: many; d_call: NA; j_call: TRBJ1-2; cdr3_aa: CASSLTDYVGYTF; cdr3_nt: TGTGCCAGCAGCTTGACAGACTATGTGGGCTACACCTTC
v_call: TRBV20-1; clone_size: NA; d_call: NA; j_call: TRBJ1-1; cdr3_aa: CSASSLNTEAFF; cdr3_nt: TGCAGTGCTAGTTCCCTGAACACTGAAGCTTTCTTT
v_call: TRBV3-1/TRBV3-2; clone_size: NA; d_call: NA; j_call: TRBJ1-2; cdr3_aa: CASSQDVSGGGYTF; cdr3_nt: TGTGCCAGCAGCCAAGATGTTTCAGGCGGTGGCTACACCTTC
v_call: TRBV9; clone_size: NA; d_call: NA; j_call: TRBJ1-2; cdr3_aa: CASSVGGEPYGYTF; cdr3_nt: TGTGCCAGCAGCGTGGGCGGAGAACCTTATGGCTACACCTTC
v_call: TRBV19; clone_size: NA; d_call: NA; j_call: TRBJ1-1; cdr3_aa: CASSKPSGALNTEAFF; cdr3_nt: TGTGCCAGTAGTAAACCAAGCGGGGCACTGAACACTGAAGCTTTCTTT